A few counts support the clone carrying this T cell receptor beta chain. No antigen is known for it. The CDR3 consists of 15 residues. The J segment lost 5 bases and the V segment lost 4 bases, leaving 8 bases of the junction unmatched. The germline V gene encodes CDR1 SGHRS and CDR2 YFSETQ. Study-level points and caveats: Tumor memory CD4+ T cell TCR gene usage clustered with blood and lymph node memory CD4+ cells and lymph node naive CD4+ cells.

TCRdb itself ran the 5' RACE reads through MiXCR, one entry per CDR3 protein. The sample has 40,000 to 65,000 distinct CDR3 sequences; around 25% are singletons. Sequencing input: tumor-infiltrating naive CD4+ T cells sorted from the breast tumor. The sample's subset: naive CD4+ T cells, CD4+CD45RA+CD25-. This TCR derives from a female donor with breast cancer. The gene calls are TRBV5-1 and TRBJ2-5, with 10 bases that match TRBD2. The CDR3, as DNA: TGCGCCAGCAGCCCGCTAGCGGGAGAGCTGGAGACCCAGTACTTC. Protein: CASSPLAGELETQYF. Drawing the rest from reference TRBV5-1 and TRBJ2-5, the complete variable domain is KAGVTQTPRYLIKTRGQQVTLSCSPISGHRSVSWYQQTPGQGLQFLFEYFSETQRNKGNFPGRFSGRQFSNSRSEMNVSTLELGDSALYLCASSPLAGELETQYFGPGTRLLVL.